This TCR beta chain was recorded in a study of T-cell reconstitution after alpha-beta-depleted transplantation in children. Overall study results and limits: Several hundred expanded graft clones reportedly supplied alpha-beta T cells about two months after transplant. Newly generated T cells supplied most T-cell counts and diversity one year post-transplant. In some patients, recipient T cells and intrathymic progenitors surviving conditioning explained high day-60 diversity.

As it was prepared, the TCRbeta library received unique molecular identifiers. TCRdb re-called the PCR reads through MiXCR, storing one row per CDR3 protein. The repertoire holds about 300,000 distinct CDR3 sequences, with about 9.5% as singletons. The CDR3 has 15 residues. Trimming shortened V by 3 bases and J by 0 bases, and 8 bases separated the two germline ends. Per the germline V gene, CDR1 is SEHNR and CDR2 is FQNEAQ (reference sequence). The table lists this clonotype with many counts. The target antigen is unknown. V and J are TRBV7-9 and TRBJ2-2, with no clear D. This receptor was identified in a boy under three years old with acute myeloid leukemia, due to receive a stem cell transplant. The input for sequencing was PBMCs, taken before TCRalphabeta/CD19-depleted stem cell transplant. The CDR3 coding sequence is TGTGCCAGCAGCTTGAGGAGCTCGAACACCGGGGAGCTGTTTTTT. This translates into CASSLRSSNTGELFF. Full variable domain (outside the CDR3, taken from reference TRBV7-9 and TRBJ2-2): DTGVSQNPRHKITKRGQNVTFRCDPISEHNRLYWYRQTLGQGPEFLTYFQNEAQLEKSRLLSDRFSAERPKGSFSTLEIQRTEQGDSAMYLCASSLRSSNTGELFFGEGSRLTVL.